A selection of T cell receptor beta chains follows, all from one sample in a study of blood T cell repertoires in COVID-19. Method: immunoSEQ multiplex PCR; TCRdb's copy keeps in-frame clones and lacks some. The sample records around 280,000 clones, roughly 90% being singletons. The sample was PBMCs or T cells enriched from blood (not recorded which). These receptors originate from a woman aged 18-30 years with acute COVID-19. Each CDR3 is given with its conserved first and last residue. A D gene is named only where the DNA matches it firmly. A row's size may be missing; if present it is once, few, many or a size class.

D: NA; size: NA; V: TRBV19; J: TRBJ1-6; CDR3: CASSTRPGGNSPLHF; DNA: TGTGCCAGTAGTACCCGCCCAGGTGGGAATTCACCCCTCCACTTT
D: NA; size: NA; V: TRBV18; J: TRBJ2-5; CDR3: CASSKTAQETQYF; DNA: TGTGCCAGCTCTAAGACAGCCCAAGAGACCCAGTACTTC
D: NA; size: NA; V: TRBV6-5; J: TRBJ1-1; CDR3: CASSMDSRGDTEAFF; DNA: TGTGCCAGCAGTATGGACAGCCGAGGGGACACTGAAGCTTTCTTT
D: TRBD1; size: NA; V: TRBV2; J: TRBJ1-1; CDR3: CAIRTGNTEAFF; DNA: TGTGCCATTCGGACAGGGAACACTGAAGCTTTCTTT
D: TRBD1; size: NA; V: TRBV4-3; J: TRBJ1-4; CDR3: CASSPRQGAGATNEKLFF; DNA: TGCGCCAGCAGCCCTCGTCAGGGGGCGGGGGCAACTAATGAAAAACTGTTTTTT
D: TRBD2; size: NA; V: TRBV7-8; J: TRBJ2-3; CDR3: CASSFKRGNTDTQYF; DNA: TGTGCCAGCAGCTTTAAGCGGGGGAACACAGATACGCAGTATTTT
D: TRBD1; size: NA; V: TRBV6-6; J: TRBJ2-1; CDR3: CASSPGGTGYNEQFF; DNA: TGTGCCAGCAGTCCGGGCGGGACAGGTTACAATGAGCAGTTCTTC
D: NA; size: NA; V: TRBV11-2; J: TRBJ1-5; CDR3: CASSRGLNQPQHF; DNA: TGTGCCAGCAGCCGTGGCCTCAATCAGCCCCAGCATTTT
D: NA; size: many; V: TRBV29-1; J: TRBJ2-5; CDR3: CSGLQQETQYF; DNA: TGCAGCGGGCTACAGCAGGAGACCCAGTACTTC
D: TRBD2; size: few; V: TRBV18; J: TRBJ2-5; CDR3: CASSPLAGRETQYF; DNA: TGTGCCAGCTCTCCACTAGCGGGAAGGGAGACCCAGTACTTC
D: NA; size: NA; V: TRBV11-2; J: TRBJ2-7; CDR3: CASSPSGEQYF; DNA: TGTGCCAGCAGCCCCTCAGGCGAGCAGTACTTC
D: TRBD1; size: once; V: TRBV29-1; J: TRBJ1-2; CDR3: CSVDPGQGRSGYTF; DNA: TGCAGCGTTGATCCGGGACAGGGTCGTAGTGGCTACACCTTC
D: TRBD1; size: NA; V: TRBV5-1; J: TRBJ1-4; CDR3: CASSLDRGQGKLFF; DNA: TGCGCCAGCAGCTTGGACAGGGGGCAAGGAAAACTGTTTTTT
D: TRBD1; size: NA; V: TRBV5-4; J: TRBJ2-7; CDR3: CASSAQTGAGAEQYF; DNA: TGTGCCAGCAGCGCTCAGACAGGGGCCGGGGCCGAGCAGTACTTC
D: NA; size: NA; V: TRBV6-5; J: TRBJ1-1; CDR3: CASSRGGAEAFF; DNA: TGTGCCAGCAGTCGAGGGGGTGCTGAAGCTTTCTTT
D: NA; size: NA; V: TRBV7-2; J: TRBJ1-3; CDR3: CASSTFQGAGNTIYF; DNA: TGTGCCAGCAGCACTTTTCAAGGGGCTGGAAACACCATATATTTT
D: NA; size: NA; V: TRBV3-1/TRBV3-2; J: TRBJ2-1; CDR3: CASSPGPHTRVNNEQFF; DNA: TGTGCCAGCAGCCCGGGCCCACACACGAGGGTAAACAATGAGCAGTTCTTC
D: NA; size: NA; V: TRBV18; J: TRBJ1-6; CDR3: CASSPLTTGANSPLHF; DNA: TGTGCCAGCTCACCCCTCACAACAGGAGCAAATTCACCCCTCCACTTT
D: NA; size: NA; V: TRBV19; J: TRBJ2-7; CDR3: CASSIADEQYF; DNA: TGTGCCAGTAGTATAGCCGACGAGCAGTACTTC
D: NA; size: NA; V: TRBV4-1; J: TRBJ2-1; CDR3: CASSHLDDPFNEQFF; DNA: TGCGCCAGCAGCCACCTAGACGACCCTTTCAATGAGCAGTTCTTC
D: TRBD2; size: NA; V: TRBV19; J: TRBJ2-1; CDR3: CASKTSGRAVNEQFF; DNA: TGTGCCAGTAAAACCAGCGGGAGGGCCGTAAATGAGCAGTTCTTC
D: NA; size: NA; V: TRBV5-1; J: TRBJ2-5; CDR3: CASSQSPGKETQYF; DNA: TGCGCCAGCAGCCAGTCGCCGGGGAAAGAGACCCAGTACTTC
D: TRBD1; size: NA; V: TRBV7-2; J: TRBJ2-1; CDR3: CASSFQTGTGYNEQFF; DNA: TGTGCCAGCAGCTTTCAGACAGGGACGGGGTACAATGAGCAGTTCTTC
D: TRBD1; size: NA; V: TRBV19; J: TRBJ1-4; CDR3: CASSSTGVSDEKLFF; DNA: TGTGCCAGTAGTAGTACAGGGGTTTCTGATGAAAAACTGTTTTTT
D: TRBD1; size: NA; V: TRBV18; J: TRBJ1-6; CDR3: CASSQTGQANGHSPLHF; DNA: TGTGCCAGCTCCCAAACGGGACAGGCGAATGGCCATTCACCCCTCCACTTT
D: NA; size: NA; V: TRBV7-2; J: TRBJ1-2; CDR3: CASSRAAAGLNYGYTF; DNA: TGTGCCAGCAGCCGCGCTGCTGCGGGACTCAACTATGGCTACACCTTC
D: NA; size: NA; V: TRBV27; J: TRBJ1-2; CDR3: CASRAQNGYTF; DNA: TGTGCCAGCAGGGCCCAGAATGGCTACACCTTC
D: TRBD2; size: once; V: TRBV19; J: TRBJ2-7; CDR3: CASSTGTSVPYEQYF; DNA: TGTGCCAGTAGCACCGGGACTAGCGTTCCCTACGAGCAGTACTTC
D: NA; size: NA; V: TRBV7-2; J: TRBJ1-5; CDR3: CASSLGSEQPQHF; DNA: TGTGCCAGCAGCTTAGGGAGCGAGCAGCCCCAGCATTTT
D: TRBD1; size: NA; V: TRBV7-8; J: TRBJ2-2; CDR3: CASSLTGSGELFF; DNA: TGTGCCAGCAGCCTGACAGGGTCCGGGGAGCTGTTTTTT
D: NA; size: NA; V: TRBV30; J: TRBJ1-1; CDR3: CAWSASQAYTEAFF; DNA: TGTGCCTGGAGTGCTTCGCAGGCGTACACTGAAGCTTTCTTT
D: NA; size: NA; V: TRBV5-6; J: TRBJ2-7; CDR3: CASSLGAGYYEQYF; DNA: TGTGCCAGCAGCTTGGGGGCAGGGTATTACGAGCAGTACTTC
D: NA; size: NA; V: TRBV10-3; J: TRBJ1-5; CDR3: CAISERGAGQPQHF; DNA: TGTGCCATCAGTGAACGGGGGGCAGGGCAGCCCCAGCATTTT
D: TRBD1; size: once; V: TRBV19; J: TRBJ2-4; CDR3: CASTRTGDLAKNIQYF; DNA: TGTGCCAGTACAAGGACAGGGGACTTAGCCAAAAACATTCAGTACTTC
D: TRBD1; size: once; V: TRBV2; J: TRBJ1-4; CDR3: CASSEGLQTGGVNEKLFF; DNA: TGTGCCAGCAGTGAAGGACTCCAAACAGGGGGGGTTAATGAAAAACTGTTTTTT
D: NA; size: NA; V: TRBV30; J: TRBJ1-2; CDR3: CAWSTPGLRTNYGYTF; DNA: TGTGCCTGGAGCACTCCGGGATTGAGGACTAACTATGGCTACACCTTC
D: TRBD2; size: once; V: TRBV19; J: TRBJ2-1; CDR3: CASSYREREIPFYNEQFF; DNA: TGTGCCAGTAGTTACAGGGAGCGGGAGATTCCTTTTTACAATGAGCAGTTCTTC
D: NA; size: once; V: TRBV27; J: TRBJ2-1; CDR3: CASSLLREKQDEQFF; DNA: TGTGCCAGCAGTTTGTTACGGGAGAAACAGGATGAGCAGTTCTTC
D: NA; size: NA; V: TRBV24-1; J: TRBJ2-5; CDR3: CATSSTATEETQYF; DNA: TGTGCCACCAGTTCGACAGCGACTGAAGAGACCCAGTACTTC
D: TRBD2; size: once; V: TRBV15; J: TRBJ2-7; CDR3: CATSPGTTISYEQYF; DNA: TGTGCCACCAGCCCCGGGACTACCATATCCTACGAGCAGTACTTC
D: TRBD2; size: NA; V: TRBV9; J: TRBJ2-3; CDR3: CASSGSGSTDTQYF; DNA: TGTGCCAGCAGCGGTAGCGGGAGCACAGATACGCAGTATTTT
D: NA; size: NA; V: TRBV6-5; J: TRBJ1-5; CDR3: CASRPQGYNQPQHF; DNA: TGTGCCAGCAGACCTCAGGGATACAATCAGCCCCAGCATTTT
D: TRBD2; size: once; V: TRBV7-2; J: TRBJ2-7; CDR3: CASSLVWLAGGPGNF; DNA: TGTGCCAGCAGCTTAGTTTGGCTAGCGGGAGGGCCGGGGAACTTC
D: NA; size: NA; V: TRBV5-4; J: TRBJ2-7; CDR3: CASSQMTTNEQYF; DNA: TGTGCCAGCAGCCAAATGACAACGAATGAGCAGTACTTC
D: NA; size: many; V: TRBV10-3; J: TRBJ1-2; CDR3: CAISSAGGGRYGYTF; DNA: TGTGCCATCAGTTCCGCCGGGGGGGGTAGATATGGCTACACCTTC